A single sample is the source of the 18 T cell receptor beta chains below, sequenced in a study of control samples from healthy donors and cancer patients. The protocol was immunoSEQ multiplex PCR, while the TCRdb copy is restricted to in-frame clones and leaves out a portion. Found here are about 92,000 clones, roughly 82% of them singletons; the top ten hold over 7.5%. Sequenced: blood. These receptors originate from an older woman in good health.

CDR3 amino acids: CASSSQGAGANVLTF. The CDR3 DNA follows: TGTGCCAGCAGCTCACAGGGCGCTGGGGCCAACGTCCTGACTTTC. The rearrangement links TRBV28 to TRBJ2-6; TRBD1 might be the D (6 bases). The ends were cut back, 6 bases at V and 2 bases at J, with 11 bases in the middle. From germline, CDR1 is MDHEN and CDR2 SYDVKM. The CDR3 length is 15 residues.

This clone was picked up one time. This chain's CDR3 is CASSESGGAAGDTQYF. Here the CDR3 DNA reads TGTGCCAGCAGTGAGAGCGGGGGGGCCGCGGGAGATACGCAGTATTTT. J is TRBJ2-3 and V is TRBV6-1; TRBD2 agrees at 10 bases. Looked up from germline, CDR1 is MNHNS and CDR2 is SASEGT. J lost 5 bases, V lost 3 bases, and 8 bases had no gene match. This CDR3 contains 16 residues.

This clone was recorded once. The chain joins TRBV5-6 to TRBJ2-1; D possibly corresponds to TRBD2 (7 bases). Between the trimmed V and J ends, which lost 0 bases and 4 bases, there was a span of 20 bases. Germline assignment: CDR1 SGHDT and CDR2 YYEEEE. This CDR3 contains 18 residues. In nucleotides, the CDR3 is TGTGCCAGCAGCTTGGAATCTCGGGGAGGGGGAATATACAATGAGCAGTTCTTC. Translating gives CASSLESRGGGIYNEQFF. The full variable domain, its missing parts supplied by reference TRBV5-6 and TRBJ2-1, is DAGVTQSPTHLIKTRGQQVTLRCSPKSGHDTVSWYQQALGQGPQFIFQYYEEEERQRGNFPDRFSGHQFPNYSSELNVNALLLGDSALYLCASSLESRGGGIYNEQFFGPGTRLTVL.

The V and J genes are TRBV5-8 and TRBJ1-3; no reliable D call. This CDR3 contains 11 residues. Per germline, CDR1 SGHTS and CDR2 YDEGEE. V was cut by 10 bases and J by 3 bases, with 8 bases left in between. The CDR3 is CARRSGNTIYF. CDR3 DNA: TGTGCCCGCCGAAGTGGAAACACCATATATTTT.

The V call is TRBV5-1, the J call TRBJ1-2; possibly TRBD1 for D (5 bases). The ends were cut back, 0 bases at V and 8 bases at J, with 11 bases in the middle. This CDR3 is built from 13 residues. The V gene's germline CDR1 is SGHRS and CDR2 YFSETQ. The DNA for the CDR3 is TGCGCCAGCAGCTTGGGAAGGGACCAAGGCTACACCTTC. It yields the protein CASSLGRDQGYTF.

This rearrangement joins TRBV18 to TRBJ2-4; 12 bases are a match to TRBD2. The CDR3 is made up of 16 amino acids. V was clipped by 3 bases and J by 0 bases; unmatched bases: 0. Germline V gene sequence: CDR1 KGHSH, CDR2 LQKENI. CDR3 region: CASSPGLAGAKNIQYF. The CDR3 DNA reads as TGTGCCAGCTCACCGGGACTAGCGGGAGCCAAAAACATTCAGTACTTC.

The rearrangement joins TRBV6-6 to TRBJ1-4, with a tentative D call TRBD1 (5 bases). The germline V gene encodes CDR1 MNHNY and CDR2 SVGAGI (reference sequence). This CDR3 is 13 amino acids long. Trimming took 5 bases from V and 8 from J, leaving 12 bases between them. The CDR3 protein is CASSPGWGEKLFF. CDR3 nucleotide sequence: TGTGCCAGCAGTCCGGGCTGGGGGGAAAAACTGTTTTTT.

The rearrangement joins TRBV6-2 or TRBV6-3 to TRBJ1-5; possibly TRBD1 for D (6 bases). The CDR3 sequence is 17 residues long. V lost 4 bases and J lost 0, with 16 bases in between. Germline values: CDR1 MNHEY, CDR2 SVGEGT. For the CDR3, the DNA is TGTGCCAGCAGTTTGTTGGGGGGCATAAATAGCAATCAGCCCCAGCATTTT. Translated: CASSLLGGINSNQPQHF.

CDR3 sequence (DNA): TGTGCCAGCAGCTTGGACAGGGGATACGGTGCAACTAATGAAAAACTGTTTTTT. Translation gives CASSLDRGYGATNEKLFF. The V and J genes are TRBV6-2 or TRBV6-3 and TRBJ1-4; 9 nucleotides line up with TRBD1. CDR3 size: 18 residues. With V trimmed by 6 bases and J by 0 bases, 11 bases remained unmatched. The germline CDR1 and CDR2 sequences are MNHEY and SVGEGT.

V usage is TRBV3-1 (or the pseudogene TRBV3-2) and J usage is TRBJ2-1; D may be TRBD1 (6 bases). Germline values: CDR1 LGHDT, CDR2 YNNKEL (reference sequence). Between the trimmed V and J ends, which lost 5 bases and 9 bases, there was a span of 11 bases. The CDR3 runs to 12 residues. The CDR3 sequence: CASSDRLAEQFF. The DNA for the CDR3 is TGTGCCAGCAGCGACAGGTTGGCTGAGCAGTTCTTC.

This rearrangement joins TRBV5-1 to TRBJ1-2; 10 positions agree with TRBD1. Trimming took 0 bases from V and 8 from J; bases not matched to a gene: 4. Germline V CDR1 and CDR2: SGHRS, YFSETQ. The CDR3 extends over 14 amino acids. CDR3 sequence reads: CASSLEGQGTGYTF. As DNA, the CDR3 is TGCGCCAGCAGCTTGGAGGGACAGGGGACCGGCTACACCTTC.

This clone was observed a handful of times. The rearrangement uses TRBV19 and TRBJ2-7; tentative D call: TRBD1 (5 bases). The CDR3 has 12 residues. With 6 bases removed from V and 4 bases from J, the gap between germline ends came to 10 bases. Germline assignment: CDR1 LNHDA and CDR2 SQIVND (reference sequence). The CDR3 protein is CASRSTGYEQYF. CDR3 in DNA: TGTGCCAGTAGATCTACAGGTTACGAGCAGTACTTC.

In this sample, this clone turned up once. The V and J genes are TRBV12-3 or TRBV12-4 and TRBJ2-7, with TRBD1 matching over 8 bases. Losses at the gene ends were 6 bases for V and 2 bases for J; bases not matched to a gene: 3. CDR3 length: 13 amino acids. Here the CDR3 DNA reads TGTGCCAGCAGGGGACAGGCCGCCTACGAGCAGTACTTC. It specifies CASRGQAAYEQYF.

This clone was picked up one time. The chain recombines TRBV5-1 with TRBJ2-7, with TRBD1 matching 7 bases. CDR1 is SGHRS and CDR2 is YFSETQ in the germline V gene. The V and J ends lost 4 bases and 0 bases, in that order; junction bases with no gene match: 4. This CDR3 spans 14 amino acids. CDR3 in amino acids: CASSTDRSSYEQYF. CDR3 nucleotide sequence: TGCGCCAGCAGCACGGACAGGAGCTCCTACGAGCAGTACTTC.

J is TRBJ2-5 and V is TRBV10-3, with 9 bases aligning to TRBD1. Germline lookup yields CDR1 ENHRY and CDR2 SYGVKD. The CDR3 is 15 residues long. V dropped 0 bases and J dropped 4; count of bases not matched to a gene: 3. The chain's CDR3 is CAISESDRGAETQYF. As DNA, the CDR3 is TGTGCCATCAGTGAGTCTGACAGGGGGGCAGAGACCCAGTACTTC.

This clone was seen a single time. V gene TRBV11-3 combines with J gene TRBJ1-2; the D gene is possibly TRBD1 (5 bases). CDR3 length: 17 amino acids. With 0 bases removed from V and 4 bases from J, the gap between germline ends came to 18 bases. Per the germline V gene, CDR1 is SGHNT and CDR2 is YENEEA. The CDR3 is CASSLEGRVEGAYGYTF. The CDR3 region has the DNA TGTGCCAGCAGCTTAGAAGGCAGGGTAGAAGGGGCCTATGGCTACACCTTC.

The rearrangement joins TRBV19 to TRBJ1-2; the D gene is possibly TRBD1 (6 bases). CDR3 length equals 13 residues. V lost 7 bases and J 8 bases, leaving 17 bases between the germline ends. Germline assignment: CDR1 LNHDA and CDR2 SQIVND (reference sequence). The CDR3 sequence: CASTPPGRGGYTF. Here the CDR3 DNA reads TGTGCCAGTACCCCCCCGGGGAGGGGGGGCTACACCTTC.

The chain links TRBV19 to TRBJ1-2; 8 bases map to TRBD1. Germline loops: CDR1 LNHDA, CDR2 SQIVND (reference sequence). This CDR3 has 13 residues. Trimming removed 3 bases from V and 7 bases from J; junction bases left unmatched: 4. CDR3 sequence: CASSMDRVVGYTF. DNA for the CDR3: TGTGCCAGTAGTATGGACAGGGTGGTTGGCTACACCTTC.